This T cell receptor (beta chain) was observed in a study of blood T cell repertoires in COVID-19. Study-wide context: Researchers got acute and convalescent COVID-19 samples from the United States, Italy and Spain. PBMCs, B-cell-depleted T cells, or T cells provided the cDNA or gDNA that made up the material.

Patients from Seattle were sampled longitudinally, starting during active infection. Produced via immunoSEQ multiplex PCR; TCRdb's table is partial and in-frame only. Of 350,000 to 400,000 clones in the sample, 89% were seen once. With 3 bases removed from V and 7 bases from J, the gap between germline ends came to 10 bases. The germline gives CDR1 SGHVS, CDR2 FQNEAQ. The CDR3 runs 13 residues. Material: peripheral blood. The gene calls are TRBV7-8 and TRBJ2-1; perhaps TRBD1 as D (6 bases). This TCR came from a woman in her 30s with COVID-19, enrolled during active disease. CDR3 coding DNA: TGTGCCAGCAGCTTGGGGGCGACAAATGAGCAGTTCTTC. Translation gives CASSLGATNEQFF.